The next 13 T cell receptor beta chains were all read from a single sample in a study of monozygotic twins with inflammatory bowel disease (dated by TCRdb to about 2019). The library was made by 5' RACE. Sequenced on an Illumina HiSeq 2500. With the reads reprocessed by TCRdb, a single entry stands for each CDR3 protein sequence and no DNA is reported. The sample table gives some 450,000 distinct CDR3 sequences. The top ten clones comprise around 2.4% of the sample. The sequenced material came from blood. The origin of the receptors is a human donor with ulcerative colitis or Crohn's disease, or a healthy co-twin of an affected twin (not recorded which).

The CDR3 sequence is CASREAGSSYNEQFF. The chain combines TRBV28 with TRBJ2-1; TCRdb outputs TRBD2, but without DNA this stays unchecked. Per the germline V gene, CDR1 is MDHEN and CDR2 is SYDVKM. CDR3 length equals 15 residues.

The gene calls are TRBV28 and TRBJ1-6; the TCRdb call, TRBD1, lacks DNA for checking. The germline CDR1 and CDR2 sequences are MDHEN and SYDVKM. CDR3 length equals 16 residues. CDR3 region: CASRRGHSSYNSPLHF. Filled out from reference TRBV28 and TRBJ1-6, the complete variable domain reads DVKVTQSSRYLVKRTGEKVFLECVQDMDHENMFWYRQDPGLGLRLIYFSYDVKMKEKGDIPEGYSVSREKKERFSLILESASTNQTSMYLCASRRGHSSYNSPLHFGNGTRLTVT.

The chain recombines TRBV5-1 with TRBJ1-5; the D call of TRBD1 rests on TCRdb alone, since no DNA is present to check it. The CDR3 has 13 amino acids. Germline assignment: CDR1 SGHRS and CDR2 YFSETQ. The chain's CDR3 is CASRDSPNQPQHF.

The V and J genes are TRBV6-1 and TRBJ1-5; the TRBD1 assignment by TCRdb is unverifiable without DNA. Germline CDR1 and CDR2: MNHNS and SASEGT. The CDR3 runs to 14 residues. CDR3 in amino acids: CASSSSGYNQPQHF.

CDR3 residues: CASSLRGAGEQYF. The rearrangement uses TRBV7-2 and TRBJ2-7; lacking DNA, the TRBD1 call made by TCRdb goes unchecked. This CDR3 contains 13 residues. Per the germline V gene, CDR1 is SGHTA and CDR2 is FQGNSA.

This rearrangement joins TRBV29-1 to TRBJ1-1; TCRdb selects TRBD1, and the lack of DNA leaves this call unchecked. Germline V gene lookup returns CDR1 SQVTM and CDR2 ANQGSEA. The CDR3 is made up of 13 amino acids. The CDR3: CSVEGQGAPRAFF.

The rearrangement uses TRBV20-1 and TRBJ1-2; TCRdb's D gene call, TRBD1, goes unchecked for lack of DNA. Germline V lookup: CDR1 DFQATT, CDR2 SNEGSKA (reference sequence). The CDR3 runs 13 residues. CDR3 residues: CSAGGTGNYGYTF.

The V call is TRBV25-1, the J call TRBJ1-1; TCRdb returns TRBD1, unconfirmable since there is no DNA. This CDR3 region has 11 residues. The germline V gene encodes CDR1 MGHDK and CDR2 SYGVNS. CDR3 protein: CASSRGLEAFF.

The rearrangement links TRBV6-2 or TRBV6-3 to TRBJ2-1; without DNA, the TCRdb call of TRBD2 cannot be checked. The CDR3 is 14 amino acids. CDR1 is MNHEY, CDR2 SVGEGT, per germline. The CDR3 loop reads CASRRHLDPNEQFF.

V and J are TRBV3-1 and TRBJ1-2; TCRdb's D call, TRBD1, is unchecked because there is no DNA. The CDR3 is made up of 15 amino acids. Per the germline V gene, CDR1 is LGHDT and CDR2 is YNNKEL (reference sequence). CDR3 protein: CASSPPQGFTYGYTF.

The CDR3 sequence: CASSSKFQQKTSEAFF. The chain is built from TRBV5-5 and TRBJ1-1. CDR1 and CDR2 (germline): SGHKS, YYEKEE (reference sequence). CDR3 length: 16 amino acids.

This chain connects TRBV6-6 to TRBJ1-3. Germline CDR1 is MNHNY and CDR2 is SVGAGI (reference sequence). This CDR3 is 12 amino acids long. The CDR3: CASSPIGNTIYF.

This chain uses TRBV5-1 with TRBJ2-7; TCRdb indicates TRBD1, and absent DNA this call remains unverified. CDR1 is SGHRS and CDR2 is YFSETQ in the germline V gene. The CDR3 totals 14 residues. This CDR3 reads CASSLALQGYEQYF.